Below, one TCR beta chain is given with its context. Its specificity is unknown. The data belong to a study of cytomegalovirus exposure and HLA in healthy donors. Across the whole study: The 95 to 150 validation repertoires used a platform that matched the one used for the roughly 700 first-cohort repertoires, as a later analysis reported. Points from the study as a whole: Researchers reported that a few CMV-associated chains were confirmed in vitro as CMV antigen-specific. The tendency of first-cohort TCR clusters to co-occur in the 120 or so validation repertoires was the finding of a later analysis. Investigators reported 150 to 200 TCR beta chains as tied to cytomegalovirus.

Produced via immunoSEQ multiplex PCR; TCRdb's table is partial and in-frame only. The sample includes 200,000 to 300,000 clones, about 90% of them seen just once. Trimming shortened V by 0 bases and J by 7 bases, and 13 bases separated the two germline ends. CDR1 MNHEY and CDR2 SMNVEV come from the germline V gene (reference sequence). The CDR3 loop spans 14 amino acids. The sequenced material came from PBMCs. This chain connects TRBV27 to TRBJ2-7, with D unresolved. This sequence was found in a young woman in good health and CMV-seronegative. The CDR3 here is CASSLSYSLGEQYF. The CDR3, as DNA: TGTGCCAGCAGTTTATCGTACAGCCTTGGGGAGCAGTACTTC.